This T cell receptor beta chain originates from a study of OX40 agonist ivuxolimab in advanced cancers. This CDR3 is 16 amino acids long. CDR1 is SGDLS and CDR2 is YYNGEE in the germline V gene. Trimming stripped 3 bases from V and 3 bases from J, with 15 bases between. Regarding this clone: Its antigen remains unidentified.

Here immunoSEQ multiplex PCR was the method, and the copy in TCRdb shows in-frame clones only, minus some. The sample contains nearly 70,000 clones, more than 80% of which appear only once. Study outcomes and limitations: Expanded clones were, on average, more numerous in CD8+ T cells than in CD4+.

This rearrangement joins TRBV9 to TRBJ1-4, with D unclear. Sample: CD4+ or CD8+ T cells sorted from blood, taken in a trial of the OX40 agonist ivuxolimab. The TCR was taken from an adult with an advanced solid tumor such as melanoma, head and neck, liver or kidney cancer. Here the CDR3 reads CASSAPNGEPNEKLFF. Written as DNA, the CDR3 is TGTGCCAGCAGCGCTCCGAACGGGGAACCTAATGAAAAACTGTTTTTT. Using reference TRBV9 and TRBJ1-4 for the parts outside the CDR3, the full variable domain is DSGVTQTPKHLITATGQRVTLRCSPRSGDLSVYWYQQSLDQGLQFLIQYYNGEERAKGNILERFSAQQFPDLHSELNLSSLELGDSALYFCASSAPNGEPNEKLFFGSGTQLSVL.